These 17 T cell receptor beta chains originate from one sample sequenced in a study of blood T cell repertoires in COVID-19. TCRdb keeps only in-frame clones here, not all; method: immunoSEQ multiplex PCR. The sample contains around 250,000 clones, roughly 85% of which appear only once. Sequenced input: peripheral blood. These receptors were collected from a man aged 50 to 59 with active or convalescent COVID-19.

The chain has TRBV4-1 and TRBJ2-7; 8 nucleotides align to TRBD2. Looked up from germline, CDR1 is MGHRA and CDR2 is YSYEKL. The CDR3 contains 15 residues. J was trimmed by 5 bases and V by 1 base; bases with no gene match: 7. In DNA, the CDR3 is TGCGCCAGCAGCCAAGTTACCGGGACTAGAGACGAGCAGTACTTC. Translated: CASSQVTGTRDEQYF.

This clone was observed a handful of times. The gene calls are TRBV7-2 and TRBJ1-4; D is undetermined. The V end was cut by 5 bases, the J end by 7 bases, with 14 bases between. CDR3 length equals 14 residues. Germline V gives CDR1 SGHTA, CDR2 FQGNSA. CDR3 residues: CASSRTALSEKLFF. The CDR3 nucleotides read TGTGCCAGCAGCCGGACTGCGTTGAGTGAAAAACTGTTTTTT.

This chain uses TRBV6-5 with TRBJ1-2; D is possibly TRBD1 (6 bases). CDR3 size: 14 residues. CDR1 is MNHEY, CDR2 SVGAGI, per germline. The V gene lost 2 bases and the J gene lost 2 bases, with 9 bases spanning the gap. This CDR3 is CASSYAGTNYGYTF. CDR3 bases: TGTGCCAGCAGTTACGCAGGGACAAACTATGGCTACACCTTC.

The rearrangement joins TRBV20-1 to TRBJ2-7; the D is unclear. The CDR3 has 11 amino acids. V lost 3 bases, J lost 5 bases, and 8 bases lay in between. Germline CDR1 reads DFQATT; CDR2 reads SNEGSKA (reference sequence). CDR3 loop: CSASYRDEQYF. For the CDR3, the DNA is TGCAGTGCTAGTTACAGAGACGAGCAGTACTTC.

The gene calls are TRBV2 and TRBJ1-1, with D perhaps matching TRBD1 (6 bases). The CDR3 length is 13 residues. V lost 6 bases, J lost 3 bases, and 11 bases lay in between. The germline CDR1 and CDR2 sequences are SNHLY and FYNNEI. CDR3 in amino acids: CASRRQEDTEAFF. In DNA form, the CDR3 reads TGTGCCAGCAGAAGACAGGAGGACACTGAAGCTTTCTTT.

V gene TRBV5-1 combines with J gene TRBJ2-3, with 12 bases that match TRBD2. The CDR3 spans 16 residues. The V gene end was trimmed by 3 bases and the J gene end by 6 bases; junction bases not matched to a gene: 8. Germline V CDR1 and CDR2: SGHRS, YFSETQ. The chain's CDR3 is CASSSSSGRARDTQYF. As DNA, the CDR3 is TGCGCCAGCAGCTCTTCTAGCGGGAGGGCCAGGGATACGCAGTATTTT.

The genes are TRBV21-1 and TRBJ1-1. TRBV21-1 is assigned pseudogene status. The CDR3 length is 13 residues. The CDR3, as DNA: TGTGCCAGCAGCAAGTCCACTACGGTAGAAGCTTTCTTT. Residues: CASSKSTTVEAFF.

This clone has ten or more counts. The gene calls are TRBV7-9 and TRBJ2-7, with unresolved D. The ends were cut back, 5 bases at V and 4 bases at J, with 9 bases in the middle. The V gene's germline CDR1 is SEHNR and CDR2 FQNEAQ (reference sequence). This CDR3 comprises 12 residues. The CDR3 nucleotides read TGTGCCAGCAGCCAATCCGGTTACGAGCAGTACTTC. Translated: CASSQSGYEQYF.

J is TRBJ1-2 and V is TRBV28; D unresolved. The CDR3 is 11 amino acids. With 7 bases removed from V and 7 bases from J, the gap between germline ends came to 10 bases. Germline assignment: CDR1 MDHEN and CDR2 SYDVKM. The CDR3 protein is CASIAAGGYTF. The CDR3 DNA follows: TGTGCCAGCATCGCTGCGGGTGGCTACACCTTC.

This rearrangement joins TRBV28 to TRBJ2-7; D might be TRBD2 (7 bases). There are 20 residues in the CDR3. The V gene's germline CDR1 is MDHEN and CDR2 SYDVKM. Trimming removed 5 bases from V and 1 base from J, with 30 bases in between. CDR3 coding DNA: TGTGCCAGCAGTCTCCCTGGACAGATAGTCCGGGACTATGCATCCTACGAGCAGTACTTC. As protein: CASSLPGQIVRDYASYEQYF.

The chain joins TRBV27 to TRBJ2-7, with D perhaps matching TRBD2 (5 bases). The CDR3 is made up of 12 amino acids. V lost 6 bases, J lost 6 bases, and 12 bases lay in between. The germline V gene has CDR1 MNHEY and CDR2 SMNVEV (reference sequence). The CDR3 is CASRYGGGEQYF. The CDR3 nucleotides are TGTGCCAGCAGGTACGGAGGAGGCGAGCAGTACTTC.

The CDR3 spells CASSLAGASYNEQFF. The CDR3, as DNA: TGCGCCAGCAGCTTGGCGGGAGCTTCCTACAATGAGCAGTTCTTC. The chain uses TRBV5-1 and TRBJ2-1, with a weak D call TRBD2 (6 bases). V was clipped by 0 bases and J by 1 base, with 8 bases between them. The CDR3 is 15 amino acids. Looked up from germline, CDR1 is SGHRS and CDR2 is YFSETQ.

The chain uses TRBV16 and TRBJ1-1, with D perhaps matching TRBD1 (6 bases). The germline V gene encodes CDR1 KGHSY and CDR2 FQNENV. This CDR3 is built from 16 residues. The V end was cut by 0 bases, the J end by 0 bases, with 11 bases between. Here the CDR3 reads CASSQSLDRLNTEAFF. CDR3 bases: TGTGCCAGCAGCCAATCCTTGGACAGATTGAACACTGAAGCTTTCTTT.

This chain uses TRBV9 with TRBJ2-1; tentative D call: TRBD2 (6 bases). CDR1 and CDR2 (germline): SGDLS, YYNGEE. This CDR3 comprises 15 residues. V was pared by 0 bases and J by 5 bases, with 12 bases between. CDR3 protein: CASSVGQRANNEQFF. In DNA form, the CDR3 reads TGTGCCAGCAGCGTAGGCCAGCGGGCAAACAATGAGCAGTTCTTC.

The chain links TRBV5-4 to TRBJ2-7; D perhaps matches TRBD2 (6 bases). CDR3 length: 15 amino acids. V was clipped by 5 bases and J by 3 bases, with 18 bases between them. Germline lookup yields CDR1 SGHNT and CDR2 YYREEE (reference sequence). The CDR3 DNA reads TGTGCCAGCAGGGTCGATGGCGGGACCCACTACGAGCAGTACTTC. Encoded protein: CASRVDGGTHYEQYF.

This clone was counted only a few times. The J gene is TRBJ1-2, the V gene TRBV9; D unclear. V lost 0 bases and J lost 11, with 8 bases in between. CDR1 and CDR2 from the germline V gene are SGDLS and YYNGEE. CDR3 length: 11 amino acids. CDR3 sequence reads: CASSVGGWYTF. The CDR3 nucleotides read TGTGCCAGCAGCGTAGGAGGTTGGTACACCTTC. Supplemented by reference TRBV9 and TRBJ1-2, the full variable domain reads DSGVTQTPKHLITATGQRVTLRCSPRSGDLSVYWYQQSLDQGLQFLIQYYNGEERAKGNILERFSAQQFPDLHSELNLSSLELGDSALYFCASSVGGWYTFGSGTRLTVV.

This chain connects TRBV28 to TRBJ2-2, with D perhaps matching TRBD2 (5 bases). Looked up from germline, CDR1 is MDHEN and CDR2 is SYDVKM. This CDR3 region has 15 residues. V gave up 3 bases and J gave up 2 bases, with 10 bases separating them. CDR3 in amino acids: CASSLPGGNTGELFF. The CDR3 bases are TGTGCCAGCAGTTTGCCCGGAGGAAACACCGGGGAGCTGTTTTTT. Full variable domain (outside the CDR3, taken from reference TRBV28 and TRBJ2-2): DVKVTQSSRYLVKRTGEKVFLECVQDMDHENMFWYRQDPGLGLRLIYFSYDVKMKEKGDIPEGYSVSREKKERFSLILESASTNQTSMYLCASSLPGGNTGELFFGEGSRLTVL.